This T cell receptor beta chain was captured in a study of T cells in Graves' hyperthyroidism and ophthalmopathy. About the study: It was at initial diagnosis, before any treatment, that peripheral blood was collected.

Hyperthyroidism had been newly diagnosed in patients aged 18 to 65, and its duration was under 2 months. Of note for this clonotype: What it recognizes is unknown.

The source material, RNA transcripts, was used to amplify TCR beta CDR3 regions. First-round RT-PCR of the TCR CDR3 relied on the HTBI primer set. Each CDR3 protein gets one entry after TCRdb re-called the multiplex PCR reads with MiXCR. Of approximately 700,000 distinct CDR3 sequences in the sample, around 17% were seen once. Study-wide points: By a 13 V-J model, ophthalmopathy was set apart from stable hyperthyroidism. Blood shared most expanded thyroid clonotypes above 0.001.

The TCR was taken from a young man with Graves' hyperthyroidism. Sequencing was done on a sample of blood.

In DNA form, the CDR3 reads TGTGCCAGCCTTGGGTCGGGAGGCGATACGCAGTATTTT. It yields the protein CASLGSGGDTQYF. V gene TRBV2 combines with J gene TRBJ2-3, with 7 bases fitting TRBD2. CDR3 length equals 13 residues. Germline trimming cut 8 bases from V and 6 bases from J; bases unmatched to any gene: 8. The germline V gene encodes CDR1 SNHLY and CDR2 FYNNEI.